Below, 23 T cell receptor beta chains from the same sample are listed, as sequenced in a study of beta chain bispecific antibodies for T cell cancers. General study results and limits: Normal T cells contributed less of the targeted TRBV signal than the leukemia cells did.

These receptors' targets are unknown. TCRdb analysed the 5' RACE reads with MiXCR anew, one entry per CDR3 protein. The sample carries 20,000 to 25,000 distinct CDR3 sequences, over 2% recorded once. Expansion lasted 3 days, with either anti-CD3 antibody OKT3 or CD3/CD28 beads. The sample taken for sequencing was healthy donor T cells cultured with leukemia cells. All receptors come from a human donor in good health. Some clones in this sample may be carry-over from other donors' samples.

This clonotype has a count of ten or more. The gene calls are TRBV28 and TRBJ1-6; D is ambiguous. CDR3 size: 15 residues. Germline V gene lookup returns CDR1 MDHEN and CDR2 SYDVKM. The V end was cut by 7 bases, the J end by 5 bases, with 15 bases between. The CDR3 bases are TGTGCCAGCACCCCCTCTGTTGGAGATAATTCACCCCTCCACTTT. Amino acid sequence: CASTPSVGDNSPLHF.

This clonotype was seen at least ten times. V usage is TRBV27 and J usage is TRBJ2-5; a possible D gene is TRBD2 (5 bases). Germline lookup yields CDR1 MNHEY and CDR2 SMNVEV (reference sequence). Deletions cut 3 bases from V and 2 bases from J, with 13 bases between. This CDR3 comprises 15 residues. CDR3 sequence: CASSLSAGLQETQYF. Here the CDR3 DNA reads TGTGCCAGCAGTTTGTCCGCAGGACTTCAAGAGACCCAGTACTTC.

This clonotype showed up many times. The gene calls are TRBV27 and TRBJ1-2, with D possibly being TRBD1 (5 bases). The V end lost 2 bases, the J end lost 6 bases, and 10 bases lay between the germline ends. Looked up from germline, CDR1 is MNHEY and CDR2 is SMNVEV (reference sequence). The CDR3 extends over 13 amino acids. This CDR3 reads CASSLRGGNGYTF. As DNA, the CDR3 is TGTGCCAGCAGTTTACGGGGGGGGAATGGCTACACCTTC.

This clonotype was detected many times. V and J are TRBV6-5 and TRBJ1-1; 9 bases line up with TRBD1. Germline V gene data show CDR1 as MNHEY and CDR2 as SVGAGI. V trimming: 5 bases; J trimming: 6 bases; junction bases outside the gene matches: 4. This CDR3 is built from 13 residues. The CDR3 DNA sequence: TGTGCCAGCAGTCCCCGACAGGGGGCTGAAGCTTTCTTT. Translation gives CASSPRQGAEAFF.

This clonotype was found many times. The CDR3 protein is CATDGGTASYEQYF. For the CDR3, the DNA is TGTGCCACGGACGGCGGGACAGCCTCCTACGAGCAGTACTTC. This chain uses TRBV10-3 with TRBJ2-7; possible D gene TRBD1, 7 bases. The germline gives CDR1 ENHRY, CDR2 SYGVKD. This CDR3 comprises 14 residues. The ends were cut back, 10 bases at V and 0 bases at J, with 16 bases in the middle.

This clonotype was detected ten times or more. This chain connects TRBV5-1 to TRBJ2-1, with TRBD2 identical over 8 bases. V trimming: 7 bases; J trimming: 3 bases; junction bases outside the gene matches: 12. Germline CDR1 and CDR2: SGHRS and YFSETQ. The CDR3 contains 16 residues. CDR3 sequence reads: CASPGGGSGVYNEQFF. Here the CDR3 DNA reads TGCGCCAGCCCGGGGGGGGGAAGCGGGGTCTACAATGAGCAGTTCTTC.

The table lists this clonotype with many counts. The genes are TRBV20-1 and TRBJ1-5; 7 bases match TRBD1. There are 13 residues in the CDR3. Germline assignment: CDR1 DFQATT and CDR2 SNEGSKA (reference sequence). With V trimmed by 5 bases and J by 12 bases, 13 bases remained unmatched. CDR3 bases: TGCAGTGCTTCCTCCGGGACAGCCCTACACCAGCATTTT. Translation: CSASSGTALHQHF.

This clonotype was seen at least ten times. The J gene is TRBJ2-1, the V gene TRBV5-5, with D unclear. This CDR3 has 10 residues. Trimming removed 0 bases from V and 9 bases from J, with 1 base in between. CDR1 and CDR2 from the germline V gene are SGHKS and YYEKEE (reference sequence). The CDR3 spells CASSLGEQFF. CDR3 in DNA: TGTGCCAGCAGCTTGGGTGAGCAGTTCTTC.

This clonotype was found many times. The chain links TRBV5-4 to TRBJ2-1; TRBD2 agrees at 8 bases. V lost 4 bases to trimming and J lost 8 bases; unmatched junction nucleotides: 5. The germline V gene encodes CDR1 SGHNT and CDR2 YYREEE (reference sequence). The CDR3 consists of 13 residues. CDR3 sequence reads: CASSATSVDEQFF. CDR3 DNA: TGTGCCAGCAGCGCGACTAGCGTGGATGAGCAGTTCTTC.

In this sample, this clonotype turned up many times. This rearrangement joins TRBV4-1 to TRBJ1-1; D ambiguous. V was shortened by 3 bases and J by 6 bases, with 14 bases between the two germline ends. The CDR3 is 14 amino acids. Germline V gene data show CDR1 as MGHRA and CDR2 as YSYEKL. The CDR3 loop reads CASSQILGGPEAFF. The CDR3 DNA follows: TGCGCCAGCAGCCAGATATTGGGAGGGCCTGAAGCTTTCTTT.

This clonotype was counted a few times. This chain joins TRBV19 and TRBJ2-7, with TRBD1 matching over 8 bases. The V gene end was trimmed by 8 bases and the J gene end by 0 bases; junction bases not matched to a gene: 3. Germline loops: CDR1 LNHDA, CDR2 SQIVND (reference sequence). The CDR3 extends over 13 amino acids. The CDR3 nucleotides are TGTGCCAGTGGGACAGGCGGCTCCTACGAGCAGTACTTC. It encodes CASGTGGSYEQYF.

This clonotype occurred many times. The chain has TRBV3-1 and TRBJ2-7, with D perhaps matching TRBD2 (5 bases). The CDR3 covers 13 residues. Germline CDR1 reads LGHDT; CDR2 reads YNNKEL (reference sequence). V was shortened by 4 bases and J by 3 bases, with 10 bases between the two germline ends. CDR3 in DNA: TGTGCCAGCAGCCTGGACGAGGGCTACGAGCAGTACTTC. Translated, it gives CASSLDEGYEQYF.

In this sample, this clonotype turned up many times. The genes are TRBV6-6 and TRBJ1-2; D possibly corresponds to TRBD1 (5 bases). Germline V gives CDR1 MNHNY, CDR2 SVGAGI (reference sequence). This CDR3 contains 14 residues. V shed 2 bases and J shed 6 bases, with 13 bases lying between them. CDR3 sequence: CASSYGVGAHGYTF. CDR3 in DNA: TGTGCCAGCAGTTACGGGGTCGGGGCTCATGGCTACACCTTC.

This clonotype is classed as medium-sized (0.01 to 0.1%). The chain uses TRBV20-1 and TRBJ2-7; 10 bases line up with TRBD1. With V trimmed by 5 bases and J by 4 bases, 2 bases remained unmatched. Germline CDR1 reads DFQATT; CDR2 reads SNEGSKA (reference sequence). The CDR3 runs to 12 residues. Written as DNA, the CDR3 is TGCAGTGCTCCGGGACAGGGGTACGAGCAGTACTTC. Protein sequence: CSAPGQGYEQYF.

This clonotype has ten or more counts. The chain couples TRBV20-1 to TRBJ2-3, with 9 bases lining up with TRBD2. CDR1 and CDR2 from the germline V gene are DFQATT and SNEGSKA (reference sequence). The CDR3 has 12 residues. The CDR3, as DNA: TGCATCAGAGGCGGGGGGGCAGATACGCAGTATTTT. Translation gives CIRGGGADTQYF.

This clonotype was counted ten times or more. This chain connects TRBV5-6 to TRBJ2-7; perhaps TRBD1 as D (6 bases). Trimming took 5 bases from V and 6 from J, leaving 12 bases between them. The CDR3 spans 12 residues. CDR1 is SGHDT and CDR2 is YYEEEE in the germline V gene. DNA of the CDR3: TGTGCCAGCAGTCCCTCAGGGGCCGAGCAGTACTTC. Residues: CASSPSGAEQYF.

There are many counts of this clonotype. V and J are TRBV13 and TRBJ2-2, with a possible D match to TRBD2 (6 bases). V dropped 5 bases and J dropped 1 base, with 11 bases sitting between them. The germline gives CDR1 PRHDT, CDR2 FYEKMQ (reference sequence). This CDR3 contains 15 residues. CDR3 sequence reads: CASSPPGVNTGELFF. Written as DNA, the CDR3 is TGTGCCAGCAGCCCCCCGGGGGTGAACACCGGGGAGCTGTTTTTT.

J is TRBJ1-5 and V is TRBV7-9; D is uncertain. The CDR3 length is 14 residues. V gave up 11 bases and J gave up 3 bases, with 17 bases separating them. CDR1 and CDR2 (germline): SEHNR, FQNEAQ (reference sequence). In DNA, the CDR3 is TGTGCCGGCATCCCCGGCAGCATCAATCAGCCCCAGCATTTT. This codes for CAGIPGSINQPQHF.

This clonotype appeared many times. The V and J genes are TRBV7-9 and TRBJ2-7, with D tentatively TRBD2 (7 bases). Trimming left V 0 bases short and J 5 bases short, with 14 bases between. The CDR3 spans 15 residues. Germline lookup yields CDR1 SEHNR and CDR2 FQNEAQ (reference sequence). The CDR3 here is CASSLALAGADEQYF. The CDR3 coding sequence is TGTGCCAGCAGCTTAGCCCTGGCGGGGGCGGACGAGCAGTACTTC.

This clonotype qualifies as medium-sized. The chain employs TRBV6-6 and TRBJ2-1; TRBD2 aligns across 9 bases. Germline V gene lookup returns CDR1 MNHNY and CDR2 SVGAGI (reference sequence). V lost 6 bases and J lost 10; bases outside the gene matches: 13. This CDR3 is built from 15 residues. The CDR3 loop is CASSRQGGGVNEQFF. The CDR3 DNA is TGTGCCAGCAGCCGGCAGGGCGGGGGGGTTAACGAGCAGTTCTTC.

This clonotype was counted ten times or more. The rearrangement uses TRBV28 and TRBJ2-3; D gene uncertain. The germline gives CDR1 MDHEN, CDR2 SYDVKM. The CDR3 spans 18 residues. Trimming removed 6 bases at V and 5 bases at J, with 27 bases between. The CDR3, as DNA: TGTGCCAGCAGCCCTCCCCCCTTCGACCCCTCTTTACAAGATACGCAGTATTTT. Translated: CASSPPPFDPSLQDTQYF.

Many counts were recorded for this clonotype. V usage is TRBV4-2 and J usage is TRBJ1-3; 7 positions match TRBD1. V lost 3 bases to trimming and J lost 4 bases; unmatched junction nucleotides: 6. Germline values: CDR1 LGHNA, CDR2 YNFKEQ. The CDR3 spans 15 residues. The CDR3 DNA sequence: TGTGCCAGCAGCCAGGACAGGTCAACGGGAAACACCATATATTTT. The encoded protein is CASSQDRSTGNTIYF.

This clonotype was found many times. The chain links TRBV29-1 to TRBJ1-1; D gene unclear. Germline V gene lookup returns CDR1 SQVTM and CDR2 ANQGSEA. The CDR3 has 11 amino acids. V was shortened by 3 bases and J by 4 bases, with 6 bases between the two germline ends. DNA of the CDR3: TGCAGCGTTGATGGAGGCACTGAAGCTTTCTTT. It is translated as CSVDGGTEAFF.